This is a list of T cell receptor beta chains from one sample in a study of T cell clonotyping in hematopoietic cell transplantation. The protocol was immunoSEQ multiplex PCR, while the TCRdb copy is restricted to in-frame clones and leaves out a portion. Found here are roughly 13,000 clones, 62% of them singletons; the top ten hold approximately 9.8%. Specimen: PBMCs. The source of these receptors is a human donor who either received an allogeneic hematopoietic cell transplant for a myeloid malignancy or was a related donor (not recorded which). Some clones in this sample may be carry-over from other donors' samples. CDR3s include the opening cysteine and the closing phenylalanine or tryptophan. The D gene is left open where the match is weak. Clone size is given for some rows only: seen once, a few or many times, or a class if the clone is expanded.

D,size,J,V,length,CDR3,DNA
.,.,TRBJ2-7,TRBV4-2,13,CASSQGGAYEQYF,TGTGCCAGCAGCCAAGGGGGAGCCTACGAGCAGTACTTC
.,.,TRBJ2-2,TRBV29-1,12,CSVGRDSGELFF,TGCAGCGTGGGAAGGGATTCCGGGGAGCTGTTTTTT
.,.,TRBJ1-5,TRBV30,13,CAWSEGGHQPQHF,TGTGCCTGGAGTGAGGGGGGGCATCAGCCCCAGCATTTT
.,medium-sized,TRBJ1-2,TRBV5-6,13,CASSLWGENGYTF,TGTGCCAGCAGCTTGTGGGGGGAGAATGGCTACACCTTC
.,.,TRBJ2-3,TRBV25-1,16,CASSEGGRGFADTQYF,TGTGCCAGCAGTGAAGGGGGCAGGGGATTTGCAGATACGCAGTATTTT
.,.,TRBJ2-7,TRBV30,15,CAWSKGLGGLYEQYF,TGTGCCTGGAGTAAGGGACTAGGGGGCCTCTACGAGCAGTACTTC
.,.,TRBJ1-6,TRBV6-1,14,CASSISRLVSPLHF,TGTGCCAGCAGTATTTCCAGATTGGTTTCACCCCTCCACTTT
.,once,TRBJ1-1,TRBV30,13,CAGQGGRGTEAFF,TGTGCCGGCCAAGGGGGGCGCGGCACTGAAGCTTTCTTT
TRBD1,.,TRBJ1-2,TRBV4-1,15,CASSQGQGFNYGYTF,TGCGCCAGCAGCCAGGGACAGGGCTTTAACTATGGCTACACCTTC
.,once,TRBJ2-7,TRBV5-1,16,CASSSSKRGTWDEQYF,TGCGCCAGCAGCTCCAGCAAAAGGGGGACTTGGGACGAGCAGTACTTC
.,.,TRBJ2-5,TRBV25-1,15,CASSEIGSGEETQYF,TGTGCCAGCAGTGAAATTGGGTCAGGGGAAGAGACCCAGTACTTC
.,once,TRBJ1-1,TRBV7-2,14,CASSLERGFAEAFF,TGTGCCAGCAGCTTAGAAAGGGGATTCGCTGAAGCTTTCTTT
.,.,TRBJ2-7,TRBV14,12,CASGDGAYEQYF,TGTGCCAGCGGGGACGGAGCCTACGAGCAGTACTTC
.,.,TRBJ2-1,TRBV4-3,15,CASSQRGGIDNEQFF,TGCGCCAGCAGCCAAAGGGGGGGGATTGACAATGAGCAGTTCTTC
.,.,TRBJ1-2,TRBV6-5,13,CASSYSLSYGYTF,TGTGCCAGCAGTTACTCGCTCAGCTATGGCTACACCTTC
.,once,TRBJ2-5,TRBV4-1,16,CASSQGVGGVQETQYF,TGCGCCAGCAGCCAAGGTGTGGGCGGGGTCCAAGAGACCCAGTACTTC
.,.,TRBJ1-6,TRBV2,16,CASRNLRGAVNSPLHF,TGTGCCAGCAGGAACCTAAGGGGGGCCGTTAATTCACCCCTCCACTTT
.,.,TRBJ1-1,TRBV25-1,12,CASSDSPLEAFF,TGTGCCAGCAGTGACTCCCCCCTCGAAGCTTTCTTT
.,few,TRBJ1-1,TRBV11-2,15,CASSLVTQSRRAAFF,TGTGCCAGCAGCTTAGTCACACAGAGTCGCAGGGCAGCATTCTTT
.,few,TRBJ1-2,TRBV7-9,14,CASSLEEHDYGYTF,TGTGCCAGCAGCTTAGAGGAACATGACTATGGCTACACCTTC
TRBD1,.,TRBJ1-4,TRBV30,14,CAWSVWTGEEKLFF,TGTGCCTGGAGTGTCTGGACAGGCGAGGAAAAACTGTTTTTT
.,few,TRBJ2-3,TRBV30,14,CAWRRELRTDTQYF,TGTGCCTGGAGGAGGGAGTTACGTACAGATACGCAGTATTTT
TRBD1,.,TRBJ1-4,TRBV6-5,14,CASSFDRVDEKLFF,TGTGCCAGCAGTTTCGACAGGGTCGATGAAAAACTGTTTTTT
.,.,TRBJ2-7,TRBV4-3,15,CASSQGTRAGYEQYF,TGCGCCAGCAGCCAAGGGACGCGAGCGGGCTACGAGCAGTACTTC
TRBD1,few,TRBJ1-6,TRBV29-1,11,CSVEKGTGPHF,TGCAGCGTTGAAAAGGGGACAGGCCCTCACTTT
.,few,TRBJ1-5,TRBV7-2,15,CASSSAIGSNQPRHF,TGTGCCAGCAGCTCCGCGATTGGTAGCAATCAGCCCCGGCATTTT
.,.,TRBJ1-1,TRBV25-1,13,CASRRSQGTEAFF,TGTGCCAGCAGGCGTTCCCAGGGCACTGAAGCTTTCTTT
.,few,TRBJ1-4,TRBV30,14,CAWNRDILKRKLFF,TGTGCCTGGAACCGGGACATCTTAAAGAGAAAACTGTTTTTT
.,.,TRBJ1-2,TRBV29-1,14,CSVVLSGRHHGYTF,TGCAGCGTTGTGCTGTCAGGCCGACATCATGGCTACACCTTC
.,.,TRBJ1-4,TRBV25-1,15,CASSDFGGTIEKLFF,TGTGCCAGCAGTGATTTTGGGGGGACCATTGAAAAACTGTTTTTT
.,.,TRBJ2-2,TRBV25-1,14,CASRGERDTGELFF,TGTGCCAGCAGAGGAGAGAGGGACACCGGGGAGCTGTTTTTT
TRBD2,.,TRBJ2-5,TRBV25-1,16,CASTHRRWGGGETQYF,TGTGCCAGCACTCATCGCAGATGGGGGGGTGGTGAGACCCAGTACTTC
.,.,TRBJ2-1,TRBV27,12,CASRGVNNEQFF,TGTGCCAGCAGGGGGGTGAACAATGAGCAGTTCTTC
TRBD1,few,TRBJ1-2,TRBV14,17,CASSQDLPSTGDYGYTF,TGTGCCAGCAGCCAAGATCTCCCTTCCACAGGGGACTATGGCTACACCTTT
.,.,TRBJ1-2,TRBV27,13,CASKWAGDYGYTF,TGTGCCAGCAAATGGGCGGGAGACTATGGCTACACCTTC
TRBD2,few,TRBJ2-1,TRBV7-9,18,CASSPQTPAGSSYNEQFF,TGTGCCAGCAGCCCGCAGACACCAGCGGGGAGCTCCTACAATGAGCAGTTCTTC
TRBD1,few,TRBJ2-6,TRBV30,15,CAFGQGLSGANVLTF,TGTGCCTTCGGACAGGGATTATCCGGGGCCAACGTCCTGACTTTC
.,.,TRBJ2-2,TRBV6-4,13,CASSSSGTGELFF,TGTGCCAGCAGTTCATCAGGGACCGGGGAGCTGTTTTTT